The 17 T cell receptor beta chains listed next were all sequenced from one sample in a study of T cell responses to AZD1222 COVID-19 vaccine. Here immunoSEQ multiplex PCR was the method, and the copy in TCRdb shows in-frame clones only, minus some. The repertoire holds tens of thousands of clones, with 85% to 90% as singletons. Specimen: peripheral blood, collected on day 0 of AZD1222 vaccination. The receptors derive from an adult in good health.

The V call is TRBV19, the J call TRBJ2-1; D remains unclear. With 3 bases removed from V and 8 bases from J, the gap between germline ends came to 5 bases. The CDR3 is 11 residues long. Per germline, CDR1 LNHDA and CDR2 SQIVND (reference sequence). The CDR3: CASSIWYEQFF. CDR3 nucleotide sequence: TGTGCCAGTAGTATCTGGTATGAGCAGTTCTTC.

This clone was observed once. This chain joins TRBV30 and TRBJ2-2; 10 bases are a match to TRBD2. Trimming took 0 bases from V and 5 from J; bases not matched to a gene: 15. Germline-derived CDR1 and CDR2 are GTSNPN and SVGIG (reference sequence). The CDR3 has 19 residues. The CDR3 DNA reads as TGTGCCTGGAGTGTAACGTGGGGAGCGGGAGGGCCGCGGACCGGGGAGCTGTTTTTT. Translating gives CAWSVTWGAGGPRTGELFF. The full variable domain, completed using reference TRBV30 and TRBJ2-2, is SQTIHQWPATLVQPVGSPLSLECTVEGTSNPNLYWYRQAAGRGLQLLFYSVGIGQISSEVPQNLSASRPQDRQFILSSKKLLLSDSGFYLCAWSVTWGAGGPRTGELFFGEGSRLTVL.

This clone has a handful of counts. The chain employs TRBV4-1 and TRBJ2-1, with D perhaps being TRBD1 or TRBD2 (5 bases each). The germline V and J ends were trimmed by 1 base and 0 bases, with 19 bases remaining between them. There are 19 residues in the CDR3. Germline V gene data show CDR1 as MGHRA and CDR2 as YSYEKL. The DNA of the CDR3 is TGCGCCAGCAGCCAAGTTGGCGAACTAGGGGCTGGCTCCTACAATGAGCAGTTCTTC. This codes for CASSQVGELGAGSYNEQFF.

This chain joins TRBV6-5 and TRBJ2-1; maybe TRBD2 (5 bases). The CDR3 is 14 amino acids. From germline, CDR1 is MNHEY and CDR2 SVGAGI. V was pared by 1 base and J by 15 bases, with 19 bases between. CDR3 nucleotides: TGTGCCAGCAGTTACTTTCCCCGTGGCGGGTCTTTGTTCTTC. Translation gives CASSYFPRGGSLFF.

For this clone: The germline gene is not matched at one end of the junction; a read error may be the cause. The chain combines TRBV10-3 with TRBJ1-5, with a tentative D call TRBD1 (5 bases). CDR1 ENHRY and CDR2 SYGVKD come from the germline V gene. The CDR3 totals 18 residues. CDR3 in amino acids: CAIGDPYRRGSTGEPQHF. CDR3 bases: TGTGCCATCGGTGACCCCTATCGAAGGGGATCAACGGGTGAGCCCCAGCATTTT.

This clone has just one count. This chain uses TRBV4-1 with TRBJ2-1; no clear D. Germline V lookup: CDR1 MGHRA, CDR2 YSYEKL. Deletions cut 1 base from V and 1 base from J, with 5 bases between. The CDR3 totals 14 residues. The CDR3 nucleotides are TGCGCCAGCAGCCAAGGGGTATCCTACAATGAGCAGTTCTTC. Translating gives CASSQGVSYNEQFF.

For the CDR3, the DNA is TGTGCCAGCAGCTTAGGGTTAGGGACAGGGGGCTCCTACGAGCAGTACTTC. This gives the protein CASSLGLGTGGSYEQYF. The chain links TRBV7-2 to TRBJ2-7; 11 positions agree with TRBD1. The CDR3 runs 17 residues. Germline CDR1 SGHTA, CDR2 FQGNSA. V lost 1 base and J lost 0; bases outside the gene matches: 5.

The chain is built from TRBV9 and TRBJ2-5, with TRBD2 matching over 8 bases. This CDR3 is built from 15 residues. Germline V CDR1 and CDR2: SGDLS, YYNGEE. The junction had 5 bases not matched to a gene; V was cut back by 0 bases and J by 4 bases. The CDR3 here is CASSVAAGGGETQYF. CDR3 in DNA: TGTGCCAGCAGCGTAGCGGCGGGAGGCGGAGAGACCCAGTACTTC. The full variable domain, completed using reference TRBV9 and TRBJ2-5, is DSGVTQTPKHLITATGQRVTLRCSPRSGDLSVYWYQQSLDQGLQFLIQYYNGEERAKGNILERFSAQQFPDLHSELNLSSLELGDSALYFCASSVAAGGGETQYFGPGTRLLVL.

This sequence joins TRBV5-1 and TRBJ2-7; possibly TRBD1 or TRBD2 for D (5 bases each). Deletions cut 0 bases from V and 6 bases from J, with 10 bases between. Germline CDR1 is SGHRS and CDR2 is YFSETQ. This CDR3 spans 13 amino acids. The CDR3 loop is CASSLAAGGEQYF. As DNA, the CDR3 is TGCGCCAGCAGCTTGGCCGCTGGGGGCGAGCAGTACTTC.

Comments on this clone: Different DNA sequences within this sample yield the same CDR3. This chain joins TRBV10-2 and TRBJ2-7; 10 positions agree with TRBD1. In germline, CDR1 is WSHSY, CDR2 SAAADI. This CDR3 contains 12 residues. V dropped 6 bases and J dropped 7; count of bases not matched to a gene: 3. The CDR3, as DNA: TGCGCCAGCAGGGACAGGGGGTATGAGCAGTACTTC. It is translated as CASRDRGYEQYF.

The CDR3 spells CASSAYNRGGETQYF. CDR3 nucleotides: TGTGCCAGCAGCGCATATAACAGGGGAGGAGAGACCCAGTACTTC. The rearrangement uses TRBV9 and TRBJ2-5; the D gene is possibly TRBD1 (7 bases). The CDR3 covers 15 residues. Germline V lookup: CDR1 SGDLS, CDR2 YYNGEE. V gave up 3 bases and J gave up 4 bases, with 16 bases separating them.

This chain's CDR3 is CASSFGTGDYEQYF. The CDR3 DNA is TGTGCCAGCAGCTTTGGGACAGGGGACTACGAGCAGTACTTC. The chain uses TRBV7-9 and TRBJ2-7; 10 bases are shared with TRBD1. Germline V gives CDR1 SEHNR, CDR2 FQNEAQ (reference sequence). The CDR3 extends over 14 amino acids. The junction had 2 bases not matched to a gene; V was cut back by 3 bases and J by 3 bases.

The genes are TRBV7-2 and TRBJ2-2, with 8 nucleotides matching TRBD1. Trimming removed 3 bases from V and 4 bases from J; junction bases left unmatched: 13. This CDR3 comprises 18 residues. Germline CDR1 and CDR2: SGHTA and FQGNSA. CDR3 bases: TGTGCCAGCAGCTTCGCTCGAGGGGGCAGGGGGCTCACCGGGGAGCTGTTTTTT. It codes for CASSFARGGRGLTGELFF.

The chain links TRBV18 to TRBJ2-3, with D hard to call. Trimming left V 3 bases short and J 0 bases short, with 13 bases between. Germline assignment: CDR1 KGHSH and CDR2 LQKENI. The CDR3 extends over 16 amino acids. CDR3 bases: TGTGCCAGCTCACCGAATGGGGAAACTAGCACAGATACGCAGTATTTT. Translated, it gives CASSPNGETSTDTQYF.

This clone appeared a few times. The V call is TRBV18, the J call TRBJ1-2, with TRBD1 identical over 7 bases. This CDR3 region has 13 residues. From germline, CDR1 is KGHSH and CDR2 LQKENI. With 3 bases clipped from V and 4 bases from J, the junction kept 2 bases outside the gene matches. CDR3 sequence: CASSPDRSYGYTF. The CDR3 DNA follows: TGTGCCAGCTCACCGGACAGGTCCTATGGCTACACCTTC. Looking up the rest from reference TRBV18 and TRBJ1-2 gives the full variable domain: NAGVMQNPRHLVRRRGQEARLRCSPMKGHSHVYWYRQLPEEGLKFMVYLQKENIIDESGMPKERFSAEFPKEGPSILRIQQVVRGDSAAYFCASSPDRSYGYTFGSGTRLTVV.

This chain joins TRBV5-1 and TRBJ2-2; TRBD1 matches at 7 bases. The germline V gene has CDR1 SGHRS and CDR2 YFSETQ. The CDR3 consists of 15 residues. The junction had 6 bases not matched to a gene; V was cut back by 4 bases and J by 3 bases. CDR3 region: CASSMRQGHTGELFF. For the CDR3, the DNA is TGCGCCAGCAGCATGCGACAGGGACACACCGGGGAGCTGTTTTTT.

In regard to this clone: The junction and the germline gene differ at one end; a read error may be behind it. The rearrangement uses TRBV7-9 and TRBJ2-6, with D perhaps matching TRBD1 or TRBD2 (5 bases each). In germline, CDR1 is SEHNR, CDR2 FQNEAQ (reference sequence). CDR3 size: 16 residues. CDR3 protein: CASSLGAGRGVNVLTF. For the CDR3, the DNA is TGTGCCAGCAGCTTAGGGGCAGGAAGAGGGGTCAACGTCCTGACTTTC.